Detailed here is one T cell receptor (beta chain). Its target antigen remains unknown. Per-base quality was not reported, and no clone a single base away is much larger than it. Collaborating institutions collected whole blood in K2EDTA tubes following their own protocols. For TCRbeta analysis, collaborators shipped samples in one of three forms: frozen whole blood, isolated PBMCs, or DNA extracted from either of those sample types. Taken from the germline V gene (reference sequence), the CDR1 and CDR2 loops are MNHEY and SMNVEV. There are 17 amino acids in the CDR3, from cysteine to phenylalanine inclusive. Only the CDR3 portion is preserved as DNA: 51 bases, with reading frame beginning at the first base. Ends trimmed: V by 6 bases, J by 8 bases; bases unmatched to a gene: 15. TCRbeta CDR3 regions were amplified from genomic DNA by means of the immunoSEQ Assay, a bias-controlled multiplex PCR. Per the original workflow: The number of nucleated cells in each sample was estimated from the amplification of reference gene primers within the assay. To quantify the absolute abundance of each unique TCRbeta CDR3 rearrangement, sequence reads were collapsed and filtered. For each sample, productive Simpson clonality was calculated as the square root of Simpson's diversity index over productive rearrangements. As stored in TCRdb, this immuneACCESS dataset retains in-frame rearrangements with V and J assigned. A fraction of the clones does not appear; measured against another copy, unresolved V genes explain less than half of the discrepancy, and the remainder lacks a known reason. V and J calls and clone size are given by that table; D and trimming were obtained from the DNA. In this sample the table shows 45,000 to 60,000 clones, around 88% of which occur a single time. Clones ranked in the top ten supply 1% to 1.5% of the sample.

The source of the sample is a study of blood T cell repertoires in COVID-19 (dated by TCRdb to 2020 to 2022). Study-wide context: The collaborator samples originated in the United States, Italy and Spain and spanned the acute and convalescent phases of COVID-19. The prospective study material was composed of cDNA or gDNA derived from T cells, B-cell-depleted T cells, or PBMCs. The dataset comprised deeply sampled blood TCRbeta repertoires from subjects exposed to, actively infected with, or recovered from COVID-19. A freely available public database, intended as a resource for researchers studying the immune response to SARS-CoV-2, is where the repertoires were released. The samples were drawn from the first 160 participants of the ongoing ImmuneRACE study and from roughly 1,300 subjects provided by 6 global collaborators. The sample metadata nearly always contained a de-identified subject ID, COVID-19 status, age in years and sex. HLA class I and class II types, where available, came from metadata supplied by the sample provider rather than from assay-based typing.

General study outcomes and caveats: The quantity of clinical and demographic metadata differed by source and by participant and was supplied without curation.

The sequence came from a man in his 60s with acute or convalescent COVID-19. Sequenced sample: peripheral blood. The sequence is built from TRBV27 and TRBJ1-4, and TRBD1 matches 10 of the central bases. The base sequence is TGTGCCAGCAGGCCCTCCGGGACAGGGGATCGAGGGGAAAAACTGTTTTTT. Translation gives CASRPSGTGDRGEKLFF.